These T cell receptor beta chains were read from a single sample in a study of post-analysis software for immune sequencing data. TCRdb independently ran MiXCR on the PCR reads; one entry per CDR3 protein. Here the sample spans about half a million distinct CDR3 sequences, 45% being singletons. Sequenced material: blood. These TCRs come from a girl aged 5-17 years with multiple sclerosis. CDR3s include the opening cysteine and the closing phenylalanine or tryptophan. D genes are given only for firm matches. Not all rows give a size; the values are once, few, many and, for expanded clones, a class.

CDR3aa | CDR3nt | abundance | j_gene | d_gene | v_gene
CASSYRGTNYGYTF | TGTGCCAGCAGTTACCGCGGAACTAACTATGGCTACACCTTC | few | TRBJ1-2 | - | TRBV27
CASSLDPYGRANEQFF | TGTGCCAGCAGCTTAGACCCCTACGGGAGGGCCAATGAGCAGTTCTTC | few | TRBJ2-1 | TRBD2 | TRBV7-2
CASSPKLRGFSNQPQHF | TGTGCCAGCAGCCCAAAGCTCAGGGGCTTTAGCAATCAGCCCCAGCATTTT | - | TRBJ1-5 | - | TRBV14
CASSPTSGWRDEQFF | TGTGCCAGCAGCCCTACTAGCGGGTGGCGCGATGAGCAGTTCTTC | - | TRBJ2-1 | TRBD2 | TRBV7-9
CSVDGSTDTQYF | TGCAGCGTTGACGGTAGCACAGATACGCAGTATTTT | - | TRBJ2-3 | - | TRBV29-1
CASSLYGGKGYEQYF | TGTGCCAGCAGCCTATATGGGGGAAAAGGCTACGAGCAGTACTTC | many | TRBJ2-7 | - | TRBV7-8
CSVPGGPKEQFF | TGCAGTGTACCGGGAGGGCCGAAAGAGCAGTTCTTC | - | TRBJ2-1 | TRBD2 | TRBV20-1
CASSLPSGSMNEQFF | TGTGCCAGCAGCTTGCCCAGCGGGAGTATGAATGAGCAGTTCTTC | few | TRBJ2-1 | TRBD2 | TRBV5-6
CSARDAGTGGSEQYF | TGCAGTGCTAGAGATGCGGGGACAGGGGGCTCCGAGCAGTACTTC | - | TRBJ2-7 | TRBD1 | TRBV20-1
CSVEVERTGETQYF | TGCAGCGTTGAAGTAGAGAGGACTGGGGAGACCCAGTACTTC | few | TRBJ2-5 | - | TRBV29-1
CSARTGASSYNEQFF | TGCAGTGCTAGAACCGGGGCCAGCTCCTACAATGAGCAGTTCTTC | - | TRBJ2-1 | - | TRBV20-1
CSVGSWNEKLFF | TGCAGCGTGGGCAGCTGGAATGAAAAACTGTTTTTT | - | TRBJ1-4 | - | TRBV29-1
CASSLKAGGSYNEQFF | TGTGCCAGCAGCTTAAAGGCAGGGGGCTCTTACAATGAGCAGTTCTTC | - | TRBJ2-1 | TRBD1 | TRBV7-3
CASSLDHGLPYEQYF | TGCGCCAGCAGCTTGGATCACGGACTACCCTACGAGCAGTACTTC | few | TRBJ2-7 | - | TRBV5-1
CSGQGRVAEKLFF | TGCAGCGGCCAGGGGCGCGTAGCTGAAAAACTGTTTTTT | few | TRBJ1-4 | - | TRBV29-1
CASSSPPAEAFF | TGTGCCAGCAGCTCCCCTCCGGCTGAAGCTTTCTTT | - | TRBJ1-1 | - | TRBV12-3/TRBV12-4
CSASEYRGAKNVQYF | TGCAGTGCTAGCGAATACAGGGGAGCCAAAAACGTTCAGTACTTT | - | TRBJ2-4 | TRBD1 | TRBV20-1
CSVGGGANQPQHF | TGCAGCGTTGGGGGGGGGGCAAATCAGCCCCAGCATTTT | - | TRBJ1-5 | - | TRBV29-1
CASSYGSSGNTIYF | TGCGCCAGCAGCTACGGGAGCTCTGGAAACACCATATATTTT | - | TRBJ1-3 | - | TRBV5-1
CASRLDSGNTIYF | TGTGCCAGCCGACTCGACTCTGGAAACACCATATATTTT | - | TRBJ1-3 | - | TRBV6-1
CSASTGIATTEAFF | TGCAGTGCTAGTACAGGGATCGCGACCACTGAAGCTTTCTTT | - | TRBJ1-1 | - | TRBV20-1
CSASFGGGSYEQYF | TGCAGTGCTAGTTTTGGAGGGGGGTCCTACGAGCAGTACTTC | few | TRBJ2-7 | - | TRBV20-1
CSATSGSLNNEQFF | TGCAGTGCTACAAGCGGGAGCCTTAACAATGAGCAGTTCTTC | - | TRBJ2-1 | TRBD2 | TRBV20-1
CAWSPGSNGETQYF | TGTGCCTGGAGCCCTGGCAGCAACGGTGAGACCCAGTACTTC | - | TRBJ2-5 | - | TRBV30
CASSQDRVKGPNEKLFF | TGCGCCAGCAGCCAGGACCGTGTTAAGGGCCCTAATGAAAAACTGTTTTTT | few | TRBJ1-4 | - | TRBV4-1
CASSNGPNYGYTF | TGTGCCAGCAGTAACGGACCTAACTATGGCTACACCTTC | - | TRBJ1-2 | - | TRBV6-6
CSVELRERPETQYF | TGCAGCGTTGAACTCCGGGAGCGGCCAGAGACCCAGTACTTC | - | TRBJ2-5 | - | TRBV29-1
CSAWDPHAEAFF | TGCAGTGCGTGGGACCCTCACGCTGAAGCTTTCTTT | - | TRBJ1-1 | - | TRBV20-1
CAISESREGVTDTQYF | TGTGCCATCAGTGAGTCCCGCGAGGGGGTCACAGATACGCAGTATTTT | - | TRBJ2-3 | - | TRBV10-3
CASSLGGTSGVTDTQYF | TGTGCCAGCAGCTTGGGAGGGACTAGCGGGGTCACAGATACGCAGTATTTT | - | TRBJ2-3 | TRBD2 | TRBV5-4
CASADRGYNEQFF | TGTGCCAGCGCGGACAGGGGGTACAATGAGCAGTTCTTC | few | TRBJ2-1 | TRBD1 | TRBV6-2/TRBV6-3